This record concerns one T cell receptor (beta chain) sequence. Its target is unknown. The junction departs from germline at one end; a sequencing error may be responsible. TCRbeta libraries were built with three rounds of nested PCR, modified from ARM-PCR. TCRdb processed the multiplex PCR reads anew with MiXCR; each CDR3 protein has one entry. Here the sample spans 200,000 or so distinct CDR3 sequences, 70% to 75% being singletons. This entry belongs to a study of tumor and adjacent non-tumor tissue in lung cancer. Study background: The patients, 10 to 11 men and about five women, were roughly 30 to 80 with stage I to III disease. Whole-study results and caveats: Top 100 clones took a larger repertoire share in normal lung.

RNA was extracted from bulk tissue without any cell sorting. CDR1 is DFQATT and CDR2 is SNEGSKA in the germline V gene (reference sequence). CDR3 length: 14 amino acids. This clonotype was obtained from a man aged 60-69 years with non-small cell lung cancer. Sequencing was done on a sample of lung tumor tissue. The genes are TRBV20-1 and TRBJ2-1; 7 positions match TRBD1. CDR3 amino acids: CTASLRGGRHEQFF. The CDR3 DNA follows: TGCACTGCTAGTCTCCGAGGGGGCCGCCATGAGCAGTTCTTC.